The 31 T cell receptor beta chains in this list originate from one sample, sequenced in a study of cytomegalovirus exposure and HLA in healthy donors. Primers included in the PCR were 60 Vbeta and 13 Jbeta primers. Produced via immunoSEQ multiplex PCR; TCRdb's table is partial and in-frame only. The table includes more than 85,000 clones, 60% to 85% detected once. Sequencing used PBMCs. Receptors originate from a boy aged 10-17 years in good health and CMV-seronegative.

The chain has TRBV4-1 and TRBJ2-7, with 9 bases lining up with TRBD2. Germline lookup yields CDR1 MGHRA and CDR2 YSYEKL. Losses at the gene ends were 3 bases for V and 6 bases for J; bases not matched to a gene: 9. This CDR3 is 15 amino acids long. CDR3 DNA: TGCGCCAGCAGCCAGGGGCTTAGCGGGAGTGGCGAGCAGTACTTC. It codes for CASSQGLSGSGEQYF.

The rearrangement joins TRBV5-4 to TRBJ1-1; TRBD1 agrees at 7 bases. This CDR3 has 16 amino acids. V was pared by 4 bases and J by 5 bases, with 14 bases of the junction left unmatched. The germline CDR1 and CDR2 sequences are SGHNT and YYREEE (reference sequence). The CDR3 nucleotides are TGTGCCAGCAGCCACACTATTCAGGGGGGAAAAACTGAAGCTTTCTTT. Encoded protein: CASSHTIQGGKTEAFF.

In its sample, this clone was seen a few times. The rearrangement uses TRBV6-5 and TRBJ1-5, with 9 positions matching TRBD1. CDR1 is MNHEY, CDR2 SVGAGI, per germline. V shed 10 bases, J shed 7 bases, and the junction held 14 bases outside the gene matches. This CDR3 spans 15 amino acids. CDR3 coding DNA: TGTGCCACTTCCGGGCAAGGGACAGGGCCACAGCCCCAGCATTTT. Translation gives CATSGQGTGPQPQHF.

This sequence joins TRBV7-9 and TRBJ2-7, with no clear D. The germline V gene has CDR1 SEHNR and CDR2 FQNEAQ (reference sequence). CDR3 length: 13 residues. V lost 0 bases and J 6 bases, leaving 9 bases between the germline ends. CDR3 sequence reads: CASSLAVSLEQYF. CDR3 bases: TGTGCCAGCAGCTTAGCCGTTAGCCTCGAGCAGTACTTC.

The rearrangement joins TRBV6-5 to TRBJ2-7; D perhaps matches TRBD1 (5 bases). The V gene's germline CDR1 is MNHEY and CDR2 SVGAGI. V lost 6 bases to trimming and J lost 3 bases, with 15 bases between them. The CDR3 is 14 amino acids. The CDR3 bases are TGTGCCAGCAGCAAATGGGGTCAGGGCTACGAGCAGTACTTC. Translating gives CASSKWGQGYEQYF.

DNA of the CDR3: TGTGCCAGCAGCTCTCGGGACAGCGAAGCTTTCTTT. Translation: CASSSRDSEAFF. This chain joins TRBV28 and TRBJ1-1; 7 nucleotides agree with TRBD1. Germline trimming cut 6 bases from V and 8 bases from J; bases unmatched to any gene: 6. Germline assignment: CDR1 MDHEN and CDR2 SYDVKM. The CDR3 has 12 amino acids.

The chain recombines TRBV7-2 with TRBJ2-5, with 7 positions matching TRBD2. Germline trimming cut 3 bases from V and 4 bases from J; bases unmatched to any gene: 5. Germline V lookup: CDR1 SGHTA, CDR2 FQGNSA. CDR3 size: 14 residues. The CDR3 sequence: CASSLVGGLETQYF. The CDR3 coding sequence is TGTGCCAGCAGCTTGGTCGGGGGGTTAGAGACCCAGTACTTC. Full variable domain (outside the CDR3, taken from reference TRBV7-2 and TRBJ2-5): GAGVSQSPSNKVTEKGKDVELRCDPISGHTALYWYRQSLGQGLEFLIYFQGNSAPDKSGLPSDRFSAERTGGSVSTLTIQRTQQEDSAVYLCASSLVGGLETQYFGPGTRLLVL.

The CDR3 DNA reads TGCGCCAGCAGCCAAGACCGCGGACAGGGCGGTTGGGCGTTCGACGAGCAGTACTTC. It encodes CASSQDRGQGGWAFDEQYF. The chain carries TRBV4-3 and TRBJ2-7; 8 nucleotides align to TRBD1. The CDR3 spans 19 residues. Germline CDR1 LGHNA, CDR2 YSLEER. Trimming took 0 bases from V and 5 from J; bases not matched to a gene: 18.

The CDR3 sequence is CASSLTSPGKGNQPQHF. CDR3 bases: TGTGCCAGCAGTTTGACTTCCCCGGGGAAAGGCAATCAGCCCCAGCATTTT. The V call is TRBV28, the J call TRBJ1-5; D ambiguous. The length of the CDR3 is 17 residues. V gave up 3 bases and J gave up 2 bases, with 17 bases separating them. The V gene's germline CDR1 is MDHEN and CDR2 SYDVKM.

For this clone: A read error may produce the germline difference seen at one junction end. This rearrangement joins TRBV15 to TRBJ1-4, with TRBD1 as a possible D gene (5 bases). This CDR3 region has 13 residues. The germline V gene has CDR1 LNHNV and CDR2 YYDKDF (reference sequence). For the CDR3, the DNA is TGTGCAACCACGGGACTGTATAATGAAAAACTGTTTTTT. Its translation: CATTGLYNEKLFF.

The V and J genes are TRBV6-1 and TRBJ2-3; no clear D. Germline V gene lookup returns CDR1 MNHNS and CDR2 SASEGT. CDR3 length equals 11 residues. V was pared by 7 bases and J by 3 bases, with 5 bases between. This chain's CDR3 is CASKRTDTQYF. Here the CDR3 DNA reads TGTGCCAGCAAGAGGACAGATACGCAGTATTTT.

The J gene is TRBJ1-2, the V gene TRBV30; weak D call: TRBD1 (5 bases). V was shortened by 0 bases and J by 8 bases, with 16 bases between the two germline ends. CDR1 GTSNPN and CDR2 SVGIG come from the germline V gene (reference sequence). The CDR3 runs to 14 residues. CDR3 nucleotides: TGTGCCTGGAGTGTATTAGGGCGGGGGAAAGGCTACACCTTC. Its translation is CAWSVLGRGKGYTF.

As DNA, the CDR3 is TGTGCCAGCAGACGCCCCGGGACTACGTCCTACAATGAGCAGTTCTTC. Its protein is CASRRPGTTSYNEQFF. The genes are TRBV7-2 and TRBJ2-1, with 7 bases aligning to TRBD2. The V and J ends lost 6 bases and 1 base, in that order; junction bases with no gene match: 9. The CDR3 totals 16 residues. In germline, CDR1 is SGHTA, CDR2 FQGNSA.

This clone was detected only once. This chain connects TRBV7-2 to TRBJ2-1, with 9 bases aligning to TRBD2. Per germline, CDR1 SGHTA and CDR2 FQGNSA. The CDR3 totals 17 residues. With 1 base clipped from V and 4 bases from J, the junction kept 8 bases outside the gene matches. The CDR3 DNA sequence: TGTGCCAGCAGCTTAGACATTAGCGGGGGTGGTTACAATGAGCAGTTCTTC. Protein product: CASSLDISGGGYNEQFF.

The chain employs TRBV7-9 and TRBJ2-2, with a weak D call TRBD1 (6 bases). Trimming left V 4 bases short and J 6 bases short, with 9 bases between. The CDR3 has 13 amino acids. Germline V CDR1 and CDR2: SEHNR, FQNEAQ (reference sequence). The CDR3 spells CASSSDRPGELFF. CDR3 sequence (DNA): TGTGCCAGCAGCTCAGACAGGCCCGGGGAGCTGTTTTTT. Combining the CDR3 with reference TRBV7-9 and TRBJ2-2 gives the whole variable domain DTGVSQNPRHKITKRGQNVTFRCDPISEHNRLYWYRQTLGQGPEFLTYFQNEAQLEKSRLLSDRFSAERPKGSFSTLEIQRTEQGDSAMYLCASSSDRPGELFFGEGSRLTVL.

This clone was picked up a small number of times. The rearrangement links TRBV6-6 to TRBJ2-7, with 7 positions matching TRBD1. The V and J ends lost 6 bases and 0 bases, in that order; junction bases with no gene match: 8. This CDR3 comprises 15 residues. Germline V gene sequence: CDR1 MNHNY, CDR2 SVGAGI (reference sequence). The CDR3 sequence: CASSPDRASSYEQYF. CDR3 DNA: TGTGCCAGCAGCCCCGACAGGGCGAGCTCCTACGAGCAGTACTTC.

The DNA of the CDR3 is TGTGCCAGCAGCCAAGACAACTTGGGACAGCACCTCTGGGGCTACACCTTC. It is translated as CASSQDNLGQHLWGYTF. J is TRBJ1-2 and V is TRBV14, with 7 bases identical to TRBD1. The length of the CDR3 is 17 residues. Germline loops: CDR1 SGHDN, CDR2 FVKESK. Unmatched junction bases numbered 15, after V lost 0 bases and J lost 8 bases.

The V gene is TRBV30, the J gene TRBJ1-3; tentative D call: TRBD1 (6 bases). The germline gives CDR1 GTSNPN, CDR2 SVGIG (reference sequence). The length of the CDR3 is 15 residues. The V end was cut by 3 bases, the J end by 0 bases, with 12 bases between. CDR3 loop: CAWRGDTYSGNTIYF. The DNA for the CDR3 is TGTGCCTGGAGGGGGGACACCTACTCTGGAAACACCATATATTTT.

This sequence joins TRBV4-1 and TRBJ1-1; 8 bases fit TRBD1. CDR3 length equals 16 residues. The germline gives CDR1 MGHRA, CDR2 YSYEKL. The ends lost 1 base at V and 2 bases at J; junction bases unmatched: 6. This CDR3 is CASSQGDRGPNTEAFF. The CDR3 bases are TGCGCCAGCAGCCAAGGAGACAGGGGACCTAACACTGAAGCTTTCTTT.

CDR3 bases: TGTGCCAGTAGTATTGGGACAGGGTTGGGCTACACCTTC. As protein: CASSIGTGLGYTF. This chain links TRBV19 with TRBJ1-2; TRBD1 matches 9 bases. The CDR3 contains 13 residues. V lost 3 bases, J lost 8 bases, and 4 bases stayed unmatched. The germline CDR1 and CDR2 sequences are LNHDA and SQIVND (reference sequence). The full variable domain, its missing parts supplied by reference TRBV19 and TRBJ1-2, is DGGITQSPKYLFRKEGQNVTLSCEQNLNHDAMYWYRQDPGQGLRLIYYSQIVNDFQKGDIAEGYSVSREKKESFPLTVTSAQKNPTAFYLCASSIGTGLGYTFGSGTRLTVV.

The chain carries TRBV6-4 and TRBJ2-1; TRBD2 aligns across 11 bases. CDR1 is MRHNA and CDR2 is SNTAGT in the germline V gene. CDR3 length: 14 residues. Trimming at V came to 0 bases and at J to 14 bases, leaving 6 bases not matched to a gene. Here the CDR3 reads CASSDSTSGNLKFF. CDR3 nucleotides: TGTGCCAGCAGTGACTCGACTAGCGGGAACTTAAAGTTCTTC.

The chain has TRBV30 and TRBJ1-5; a possible D gene is TRBD1 (6 bases). Germline V lookup: CDR1 GTSNPN, CDR2 SVGIG (reference sequence). V lost 2 bases and J lost 7, with 12 bases in between. The CDR3 totals 13 residues. The CDR3 bases are TGTGCCTGGAGTTTACAGGGTGTCCAGCCCCAGCATTTT. This translates into CAWSLQGVQPQHF.

The chain carries TRBV7-9 and TRBJ2-5; possibly TRBD1 for D (6 bases). The CDR3 is 14 residues long. Germline-derived CDR1 and CDR2 are SEHNR and FQNEAQ (reference sequence). The V and J ends lost 5 bases and 1 base respectively, with 11 bases between them. Here the CDR3 DNA reads TGTGCCAGCAGCCCTCAGGGGCCCCAAGAGACCCAGTACTTC. It encodes CASSPQGPQETQYF.

The chain recombines TRBV29-1 with TRBJ2-2, with D uncertain. The CDR3 loop spans 10 amino acids. The V gene lost 5 bases and the J gene lost 4 bases, with 2 bases spanning the gap. Germline V gives CDR1 SQVTM, CDR2 ANQGSEA. The CDR3 here is CSVRTGELFF. The CDR3 DNA reads as TGCAGCGTTCGCACCGGGGAGCTGTTTTTT.

The genes are TRBV6-5 and TRBJ1-3; a possible D gene is TRBD1 (6 bases). Per the germline V gene, CDR1 is MNHEY and CDR2 is SVGAGI. This CDR3 region has 15 residues. Trimming shortened V by 6 bases and J by 1 base, and 13 bases separated the two germline ends. CDR3 sequence: CASSREGTSGNTIYF. CDR3 nucleotides: TGTGCCAGCAGCCGGGAAGGGACATCTGGAAACACCATATATTTT.

A remark on this clone: Germline and junction disagree at one end, which may indicate a read error. The chain has TRBV2 and TRBJ2-7; TRBD1 matches at 10 bases. This CDR3 contains 15 residues. Germline V gives CDR1 SNHLY, CDR2 FYNNEI. CDR3 DNA: TGTGCCAGCAGCGAAGGACAGGGGGTCTCCTACGAGCAGTACTTC. Translating it yields CASSEGQGVSYEQYF.

The genes are TRBV10-3 and TRBJ2-1; D gene unclear. The germline V and J ends were trimmed by 1 base and 0 bases, with 4 bases remaining between them. The length of the CDR3 is 14 residues. Germline V CDR1 and CDR2: ENHRY, SYGVKD. The CDR3 region is CAISEWSSYNEQFF. DNA of the CDR3: TGTGCCATCAGTGAGTGGAGCTCCTACAATGAGCAGTTCTTC.

This clone was counted a few times. V gene TRBV19 combines with J gene TRBJ2-5, with 8 bases that match TRBD2. The J call may be faulty, since TRBJ2-7 better matches the DNA end. The CDR3 is 13 amino acids. Germline V gene data show CDR1 as LNHDA and CDR2 as SQIVND (reference sequence). Here the CDR3 DNA reads TGTGCCAGTAGTAGTAGCGGGACCTACGAGCAGTACTTC. Encoded protein: CASSSSGTYEQYF.

The chain joins TRBV6-1 to TRBJ2-5, with D possibly TRBD1 on 6 matching bases. The V gene's germline CDR1 is MNHNS and CDR2 SASEGT. CDR3 length: 13 amino acids. V lost 6 bases, J lost 5 bases, and 13 bases lay in between. The CDR3 bases are TGTGCCAGCAGATATACAGGGACCGAGACCCAGTACTTC. Its protein is CASRYTGTETQYF.

This clone occurred once. The chain recombines TRBV30 with TRBJ2-7; no clear D. Germline V gene sequence: CDR1 GTSNPN, CDR2 SVGIG (reference sequence). The CDR3 runs 12 residues. Trimming left V 4 bases short and J 0 bases short, with 7 bases between. CDR3 nucleotides: TGTGCCTGGATTCCGAGCTCCTACGAGCAGTACTTC. This codes for CAWIPSSYEQYF.

This clone was counted a few times. Here the CDR3 reads CASSKGGSRSSPLHF. CDR3 coding DNA: TGTGCCAGCAGCAAAGGAGGCTCAAGGAGTTCACCCCTCCACTTT. This chain joins TRBV21-1 and TRBJ1-6. TRBV21-1 is a documented pseudogene. This CDR3 spans 15 amino acids.